This T cell receptor (beta chain) came from a study of blood T cell repertoires in COVID-19. Study summary: Both acute and convalescent COVID-19 samples were obtained from the United States, Italy and Spain. PBMCs, B-cell-depleted T cells, or T cells provided the cDNA or gDNA that made up the material.

V was cut by 6 bases and J by 7 bases, with 6 bases left in between. The CDR3 covers 11 residues. Germline values: CDR1 MNHEY, CDR2 SVGAGI. Per the original data handling: Estimated nucleated cell counts came from reference gene primer amplification. Sequencing used immunoSEQ multiplex PCR; TCRdb keeps in-frame clones, though not all of them. That table furnishes V, J and clone size, whereas the DNA furnished D and trimming. The data hold roughly 260,000 clones, with approximately 90% observed a single time. Source material: peripheral blood. The chain is built from TRBV6-5 and TRBJ1-4; no clear D gene. The receptor comes from a woman in her thirties or forties with acute or convalescent COVID-19. This CDR3 is CASSLSEKLFF. The CDR3 DNA reads as TGTGCCAGCAGCCTCAGTGAAAAACTGTTTTTT.